These 9 T cell receptor beta chains share one sample of origin, sequenced in a study of control samples from healthy donors and cancer patients. The repertoire was sequenced with immunoSEQ multiplex PCR; TCRdb's copy has only in-frame clones and lacks some. The sample records about 51,000 clones, more than 70% being singletons. Sequencing input: PBMCs. These receptors all stem from a man aged 40-50 years with colorectal cancer.

The chain links TRBV4-1 to TRBJ1-4, with D possibly matching TRBD1 (5 bases). The CDR3 runs to 15 residues. The V gene lost 0 bases and the J gene lost 6 bases, with 11 bases spanning the gap. In germline, CDR1 is MGHRA, CDR2 YSYEKL. CDR3 residues: CASSQDGALHEKLFF. The DNA for the CDR3 is TGCGCCAGCAGCCAAGATGGGGCCCTTCATGAAAAACTGTTTTTT.

This clone was recorded once. The genes are TRBV27 and TRBJ1-2; D possibly corresponds to TRBD1 (5 bases). The germline V gene has CDR1 MNHEY and CDR2 SMNVEV (reference sequence). This CDR3 spans 15 amino acids. The V gene lost 2 bases and the J gene lost 3 bases, with 13 bases spanning the gap. The CDR3: CASSLSTLGDYGYTF. In DNA form, the CDR3 reads TGTGCCAGCAGTTTAAGTACATTAGGGGACTATGGCTACACCTTC.

The rearrangement uses TRBV9 and TRBJ1-1; D is perhaps TRBD1 (5 bases). Germline V gives CDR1 SGDLS, CDR2 YYNGEE. The CDR3 extends over 15 amino acids. V lost 3 bases to trimming and J lost 1 base, with 13 bases between them. The CDR3: CASSATAGQNTEAFF. CDR3 bases: TGTGCCAGCAGCGCGACGGCAGGGCAGAACACTGAAGCTTTCTTT.

This clone is medium-sized. The genes are TRBV6-2 or TRBV6-3 and TRBJ1-1, with D uncertain. Germline assignment: CDR1 MNHEY and CDR2 SVGEGT. Trimming removed 1 base at V and 6 bases at J, with 12 bases between. The length of the CDR3 is 14 residues. CDR3 bases: TGTGCCAGCAGTTACTTTCCCAGACGGGCTGAAGCTTTCTTT. Translation gives CASSYFPRRAEAFF.

The chain couples TRBV24-1 to TRBJ1-1; D not resolved. The V gene lost 7 bases and the J gene lost 7 bases, with 15 bases spanning the gap. Germline V gives CDR1 KGHDR, CDR2 SFDVKD. The CDR3 consists of 13 residues. CDR3 residues: CATRLDGLSEAFF. In nucleotides, the CDR3 is TGTGCCACCAGACTAGACGGACTCAGTGAAGCTTTCTTT.

The rearrangement joins TRBV5-1 to TRBJ1-6; D not certain. The length of the CDR3 is 14 residues. V was trimmed by 0 bases and J by 6 bases, leaving 7 bases between them. Germline lookup yields CDR1 SGHRS and CDR2 YFSETQ. CDR3 nucleotides: TGCGCCAGCAGCTTGGGGACGGGTAATTCACCCCTCCACTTT. It encodes CASSLGTGNSPLHF.

The chain employs TRBV6-5 and TRBJ2-7, with D possibly called TRBD1 or TRBD2 (5 bases each). Germline loops: CDR1 MNHEY, CDR2 SVGAGI. There are 15 residues in the CDR3. V gave up 6 bases and J gave up 3 bases, with 18 bases separating them. The CDR3 reads CASRTLEGRNYEQYF. The CDR3 DNA reads as TGTGCCAGCAGGACCCTAGAGGGGAGAAACTACGAGCAGTACTTC.

The chain is built from TRBV19 and TRBJ2-7; the match to TRBD1 covers 10 bases. V gave up 0 bases and J gave up 6 bases; unmatched junction bases: 5. CDR3 length equals 15 residues. Germline V gives CDR1 LNHDA, CDR2 SQIVND (reference sequence). The CDR3 spells CASSIDRGQGREQYF. DNA of the CDR3: TGTGCCAGTAGTATAGACCGGGGACAGGGGCGCGAGCAGTACTTC.

This clone was detected once. V and J are TRBV19 and TRBJ2-3; TRBD1 might be the D (5 bases). Germline lookup yields CDR1 LNHDA and CDR2 SQIVND (reference sequence). This CDR3 comprises 15 residues. Between the trimmed V and J ends, which lost 3 bases and 0 bases, there was a span of 10 bases. CDR3 in DNA: TGTGCCAGTAGTATCGGGCAGGGAAGCACAGATACGCAGTATTTT. Translated, it gives CASSIGQGSTDTQYF.